This T cell receptor beta chain was captured in a study of CD8+CD57+ T cells in acquired aplastic anemia. Those patients picked for sequencing had displayed CD8+CD57+ cell expansion on flow cytometry. The CDR3 extends over 13 amino acids. The ends were cut back, 1 base at V and 7 bases at J, with 8 bases in the middle. Per germline, CDR1 MNHEY and CDR2 SMNVEV (reference sequence). The study profiled TCR beta VDJ and CDR3 using genomic DNA as template. TCRdb called the reads again in MiXCR, with one record for every CDR3 protein. The sample records around 160,000 distinct CDR3 sequences, roughly 43% being singletons.

The TCR comes from a human donor with aplastic anemia. The sample comprised sorted CD4+, CD8+, or CD8+CD57+ T cells (not recorded which) from PBMCs. The chain uses TRBV27 and TRBJ2-1; D remains unclear. Written as DNA, the CDR3 is TGTGCCAGCAGTTTATGGGGTAGGAATGAGCAGTTCTTC. Its translation is CASSLWGRNEQFF.